The clone carrying this T cell receptor beta chain was recorded a few times. These data are taken from a study of blood T cell repertoires in COVID-19. Overall study: Both acute and convalescent COVID-19 samples were obtained from the United States, Italy and Spain. Nucleic acid was either cDNA or gDNA, and it came from T cells, B-cell-depleted T cells, or PBMCs.

Method: immunoSEQ multiplex PCR; TCRdb's copy keeps in-frame clones and lacks some. This sample carries under 450,000 clones, 70% to 85% of them seen once, and the ten largest clones take around 1.1%. Trimming took off 5 bases at V and 4 bases at J, with 14 bases between the two ends. This CDR3 has 15 residues. The germline CDR1 and CDR2 sequences are KGHDR and SFDVKD. Material: peripheral blood. The receptor comes from a human donor with acute or convalescent COVID-19. The donor label of this sample is uncertain. The chain recombines TRBV24-1 with TRBJ2-1; D not resolved. The CDR3 nucleotides read TGTGCCACCAGTGGTCAGAGCGAGTCTTACAATGAGCAGTTCTTC. This encodes CATSGQSESYNEQFF.